These 14 T cell receptor beta chains originate from one sample sequenced in a study of regulatory T cells in long-lasting Graves disease (dated by TCRdb to the early 2020s). Receptors were amplified or captured by multiplex PCR. The sequencer was an Illumina HiSeq 4000. CDR3 regions were amplified by Arm-PCR with iRepertoire HTBI primers to construct TCR beta libraries. TCRdb passed the public sequencing reads through fastp at Q25 and MiXCR, retaining productive beta sequences. Duplicate CDR3 protein sequences are folded into a single record with the most common DNA and genes. The sample table records 240,000 or so distinct CDR3 sequences; just over 20% of these occur just once. In total, the top ten clones hold roughly 13% of the sample. Sample time point, as interpreted from the label and publication: newly diagnosed GD, antithyroid drugs for less than 3 months. RNA was extracted from PBMCs in TRIzol for both TCR sequencing and RNA sequencing.

This sample comprised peripheral blood mononuclear cells (PBMCs), obtained at new diagnosis, from a patient treated with antithyroid drugs. The receptors were sampled from a female donor with Graves disease.

With regard to this clonotype: The germline gene is not matched at one end of the junction; a read error may be the cause. The genes are TRBV3-1 and TRBJ2-3; 8 nucleotides match TRBD2. The CDR3 contains 18 residues. From germline, CDR1 is LGHDT and CDR2 YNNKEL (reference sequence). The CDR3 reads CAGSQLLGVREGKDTQYF. CDR3 in DNA: TGTGCCGGCAGCCAACTACTTGGTGTACGGGAGGGCAAGGATACGCAGTATTTT.

Many counts were recorded for this clonotype. The chain joins TRBV6-1 to TRBJ2-7; no reliable D call. The V gene's germline CDR1 is MNHNS and CDR2 SASEGT. The CDR3 is made up of 13 amino acids. V was pared by 5 bases and J by 5 bases, with 13 bases between. The CDR3 DNA sequence: TGTGCCAGCAGTAACCCCAATCAAGACGAGCAGTACTTC. Translation gives CASSNPNQDEQYF.

This clonotype was counted ten times or more. The J gene is TRBJ2-1, the V gene TRBV7-9; a weak D match, TRBD2 (6 bases). CDR1 and CDR2 (germline): SEHNR, FQNEAQ (reference sequence). V was clipped by 5 bases and J by 8 bases, with 13 bases between them. The CDR3 runs to 13 residues. For the CDR3, the DNA is TGTGCCAGCAGCACTGGGACTTTTTATGAGCAGTTCTTC. Protein: CASSTGTFYEQFF. The whole variable domain, remainder taken from reference TRBV7-9 and TRBJ2-1, is DTGVSQNPRHKITKRGQNVTFRCDPISEHNRLYWYRQTLGQGPEFLTYFQNEAQLEKSRLLSDRFSAERPKGSFSTLEIQRTEQGDSAMYLCASSTGTFYEQFFGPGTRLTVL.

This clonotype was observed many times. The chain uses TRBV19 and TRBJ1-6, with 8 bases fitting TRBD1. With V trimmed by 9 bases and J by 6 bases, 7 bases remained unmatched. The length of the CDR3 is 14 residues. Germline V CDR1 and CDR2: LNHDA, SQIVND (reference sequence). CDR3 region: CASQAGQGNSPLHF. The CDR3 DNA follows: TGTGCCAGCCAGGCCGGACAGGGTAATTCACCCCTCCACTTT. The whole variable domain, filled in from reference TRBV19 and TRBJ1-6, reads DGGITQSPKYLFRKEGQNVTLSCEQNLNHDAMYWYRQDPGQGLRLIYYSQIVNDFQKGDIAEGYSVSREKKESFPLTVTSAQKNPTAFYLCASQAGQGNSPLHFGNGTRLTVT.

This clonotype was seen repeatedly, ten times or more. The chain uses TRBV7-8 and TRBJ1-5, with 8 bases that match TRBD1. Trimming took 8 bases from V and 0 from J; bases not matched to a gene: 9. CDR3 length equals 16 residues. Germline V gene data show CDR1 as SGHVS and CDR2 as FQNEAQ. The CDR3 bases are TGTGCCAGCTCGACAGGGGCGGATTATAGCAATCAGCCCCAGCATTTT. Encoded protein: CASSTGADYSNQPQHF.

The J gene is TRBJ1-4, the V gene TRBV6-1, with 7 bases lining up with TRBD1. J gave up 8 bases and V 1 base, and 7 bases lay outside the gene matches. CDR3 length: 15 residues. The germline CDR1 and CDR2 sequences are MNHNS and SASEGT. CDR3 sequence reads: CASSEVWTGFEKLFF. DNA for the CDR3: TGTGCCAGCAGTGAAGTTTGGACAGGCTTCGAAAAACTGTTTTTT.

There are many counts of this clonotype. The chain joins TRBV11-2 to TRBJ2-5; no clear D gene. V lost 1 base and J 0 bases, leaving 12 bases between the germline ends. There are 16 residues in the CDR3. Germline V gives CDR1 SGHAT, CDR2 FQNNGV. The CDR3 here is CASSLVVPFYQETQYF. The CDR3 DNA sequence: TGTGCCAGCAGCTTAGTGGTCCCATTCTACCAAGAGACCCAGTACTTC.

The chain recombines TRBV7-9 with TRBJ1-5; 7 bases map to TRBD1. The germline V gene has CDR1 SEHNR and CDR2 FQNEAQ (reference sequence). Trimming removed 5 bases from V and 4 bases from J; junction bases left unmatched: 8. CDR3 length: 15 amino acids. The CDR3 spells CASSTGTAFNQPQHF. CDR3 in DNA: TGTGCCAGCAGCACAGGGACAGCGTTTAATCAGCCCCAGCATTTT.

The gene calls are TRBV11-2 and TRBJ2-3, with a tentative D call TRBD2 (6 bases). Germline lookup yields CDR1 SGHAT and CDR2 FQNNGV. Between the trimmed V and J ends, which lost 5 bases and 1 base, there was a span of 10 bases. The CDR3 length is 14 residues. In nucleotides, the CDR3 is TGTGCCAGCAGCCCTCGGGAGCGCACAGATACGCAGTATTTT. Translated, it gives CASSPRERTDTQYF.

The chain couples TRBV2 to TRBJ1-2, with 9 bases aligning to TRBD1. This CDR3 comprises 14 residues. CDR1 is SNHLY, CDR2 FYNNEI, per germline. J was trimmed by 2 bases and V by 6 bases; bases with no gene match: 4. The CDR3 sequence is CASRDRGNNYGYTF. The DNA of the CDR3 is TGTGCCAGCAGGGACAGGGGTAACAACTATGGCTACACCTTC.

This clonotype appeared many times. This chain uses TRBV7-2 with TRBJ1-1; 9 positions match TRBD1. Trimming removed 1 base from V and 1 base from J; junction bases left unmatched: 1. CDR3 length: 15 residues. Germline assignment: CDR1 SGHTA and CDR2 FQGNSA. The CDR3 region is CASSLEQGANTEAFF. The CDR3 DNA follows: TGTGCCAGCAGCTTAGAACAGGGGGCGAACACTGAAGCTTTCTTT.

This clonotype has ten or more counts. V is TRBV7-6 and J is TRBJ2-5, with TRBD2 identical over 11 bases. The V gene's germline CDR1 is SGHVS and CDR2 FNYEAQ. The CDR3 is made up of 15 amino acids. J gave up 4 bases and V 7 bases, and 8 bases lay outside the gene matches. CDR3 loop: CASTLTSGIGETQYF. CDR3 DNA sequence: TGTGCCAGCACCCTGACTAGCGGGATAGGAGAGACCCAGTACTTC.

This clonotype was seen a few times. V and J are TRBV19 and TRBJ1-6; D might be TRBD1 (5 bases). CDR1 and CDR2 from the germline V gene are LNHDA and SQIVND (reference sequence). The CDR3 has 13 residues. The V gene lost 7 bases and the J gene lost 10 bases, with 14 bases spanning the gap. CDR3 DNA sequence: TGTGCCAGTATGGGGGAGGCCTTGTCACCCCTCCACTTT. Amino acid sequence: CASMGEALSPLHF. Full variable domain (missing parts from reference TRBV19 and TRBJ1-6): DGGITQSPKYLFRKEGQNVTLSCEQNLNHDAMYWYRQDPGQGLRLIYYSQIVNDFQKGDIAEGYSVSREKKESFPLTVTSAQKNPTAFYLCASMGEALSPLHFGNGTRLTVT.

V and J are TRBV12-3 or TRBV12-4 and TRBJ2-5, with TRBD1 matching over 12 bases. There are 16 residues in the CDR3. With 7 bases clipped from V and 5 bases from J, the junction kept 11 bases outside the gene matches. The CDR3, as DNA: TGTGCCAGCACCTCCACCGGGACAGGGGGCGGGGAGACCCAGTACTTC. It translates to CASTSTGTGGGETQYF.